The 29 T cell receptor beta chains below all came from one sample that was sequenced in a study of blood T cell repertoires in COVID-19. Data came from immunoSEQ multiplex PCR; TCRdb stores just in-frame clones and leaves some out. The data contain under 200,000 clones, roughly 70% of them singletons. Sequenced material: peripheral blood. Receptor source: a woman aged 80 or older with acute or convalescent COVID-19.

The chain joins TRBV5-1 to TRBJ2-3; TRBD2 agrees at 10 bases. CDR3 length: 15 amino acids. Trimming removed 4 bases from V and 1 base from J; junction bases left unmatched: 3. Germline loops: CDR1 SGHRS, CDR2 YFSETQ. This CDR3 reads CASSRTSGGTDTQYF. Here the CDR3 DNA reads TGCGCCAGCAGCCGGACTAGCGGAGGCACAGATACGCAGTATTTT. The full variable domain, completed using reference TRBV5-1 and TRBJ2-3, is KAGVTQTPRYLIKTRGQQVTLSCSPISGHRSVSWYQQTPGQGLQFLFEYFSETQRNKGNFPGRFSGRQFSNSRSEMNVSTLELGDSALYLCASSRTSGGTDTQYFGPGTRLTVL.

This rearrangement joins TRBV30 to TRBJ2-7; possible D gene TRBD1, 5 bases. V dropped 1 base and J dropped 3 bases, with 10 bases sitting between them. In germline, CDR1 is GTSNPN, CDR2 SVGIG (reference sequence). The CDR3 has 13 amino acids. This chain's CDR3 is CAWSGQILYEQYF. The CDR3 region has the DNA TGTGCCTGGAGTGGACAGATTCTCTACGAGCAGTACTTC.

The J gene is TRBJ2-1, the V gene TRBV27, with 9 bases identical to TRBD2. The CDR3 is made up of 15 amino acids. Germline trimming cut 4 bases from V and 5 bases from J; bases unmatched to any gene: 6. CDR1 and CDR2 from the germline V gene are MNHEY and SMNVEV (reference sequence). The CDR3, as DNA: TGTGCCAGCAGTTCTCTCGCTAGCGGGGACAATGAGCAGTTCTTC. Amino acids: CASSSLASGDNEQFF.

This clone came up a few times. V gene TRBV5-4 combines with J gene TRBJ2-1, with TRBD2 as a possible D gene (6 bases). This CDR3 is built from 18 residues. V dropped 4 bases and J dropped 0 bases, with 20 bases sitting between them. CDR1 is SGHNT and CDR2 is YYREEE in the germline V gene (reference sequence). The CDR3 DNA sequence: TGTGCCAGCAGCCTGGTAAGCGGGCGATATAGCTCCTACAATGAGCAGTTCTTC. Its protein product is CASSLVSGRYSSYNEQFF.

The V gene is TRBV7-2, the J gene TRBJ1-1; D gene ambiguous. Trimming left V 5 bases short and J 1 base short, with 8 bases between. The CDR3 has 13 amino acids. Germline lookup yields CDR1 SGHTA and CDR2 FQGNSA. CDR3 sequence reads: CASSLWANTEAFF. The CDR3 DNA follows: TGTGCCAGCAGCCTTTGGGCGAACACTGAAGCTTTCTTT.

V usage is TRBV5-6 and J usage is TRBJ2-7, with a possible D match to TRBD2 (5 bases). V lost 3 bases to trimming and J lost 2 bases, with 15 bases between them. Per germline, CDR1 SGHDT and CDR2 YYEEEE. CDR3 size: 15 residues. The CDR3 nucleotides read TGTGCCAGCAGCTGGGTTCGGGAAGCTCCCTACGAGCAGTACTTC. The encoded protein is CASSWVREAPYEQYF.

The chain joins TRBV27 to TRBJ2-5, with TRBD1 matching 10 bases. The CDR3 has 15 amino acids. V dropped 3 bases and J dropped 4; count of bases not matched to a gene: 5. The germline CDR1 and CDR2 sequences are MNHEY and SMNVEV (reference sequence). CDR3 residues: CASSFWDRGGETQYF. For the CDR3, the DNA is TGTGCCAGCAGTTTCTGGGACAGGGGTGGAGAGACCCAGTACTTC.

V gene TRBV2 combines with J gene TRBJ1-1, with no clear D. Per germline, CDR1 SNHLY and CDR2 FYNNEI. CDR3 length: 13 residues. V shed 3 bases and J shed 4 bases, with 9 bases lying between them. This CDR3 reads CASSDGGLTEAFF. CDR3 nucleotides: TGTGCCAGCAGTGATGGAGGGCTCACTGAAGCTTTCTTT.

This rearrangement joins TRBV6-5 to TRBJ1-2, with a possible D match to TRBD1 (6 bases). Germline V CDR1 and CDR2: MNHEY, SVGAGI. This CDR3 is built from 16 residues. V lost 0 bases, J lost 4 bases, and 15 bases lay in between. CDR3 nucleotide sequence: TGTGCCAGCAGTTACTCAGAGGCAGGGGTGTCCTATGGCTACACCTTC. This sequence encodes CASSYSEAGVSYGYTF.

This sequence joins TRBV10-2 and TRBJ2-1; 12 nucleotides align to TRBD2. The J segment lost 8 bases and the V segment lost 10 bases, leaving 9 bases of the junction unmatched. The CDR3 spans 14 residues. Germline CDR1 is WSHSY and CDR2 is SAAADI. This CDR3 reads CATATSGSRDEQFF. The DNA of the CDR3 is TGCGCCACCGCGACTAGCGGGAGCAGGGATGAGCAGTTCTTC.

The genes are TRBV6-5 and TRBJ1-5; 8 nucleotides match TRBD1. The CDR3 is 15 amino acids. The J segment lost 1 base and the V segment lost 4 bases, leaving 3 bases of the junction unmatched. Looked up from germline, CDR1 is MNHEY and CDR2 is SVGAGI. CDR3 region: CASSFRGLSNQPQHF. The CDR3 coding sequence is TGTGCCAGCAGTTTCAGGGGGCTCAGCAATCAGCCCCAGCATTTT.

This clone was counted a single time. The rearrangement joins TRBV6-6 to TRBJ2-1, with 8 bases that match TRBD1. The ends lost 6 bases at V and 2 bases at J; junction bases unmatched: 3. The CDR3 runs to 14 residues. Germline V CDR1 and CDR2: MNHNY, SVGAGI (reference sequence). As DNA, the CDR3 is TGTGCCAGCAGGGGACAGGATCCCTACAATGAGCAGTTCTTC. It yields the protein CASRGQDPYNEQFF.

The chain links TRBV5-1 to TRBJ2-3, with a possible D match to TRBD2 (7 bases). Trimming removed 2 bases at V and 4 bases at J, with 14 bases between. Germline CDR1 and CDR2: SGHRS and YFSETQ. CDR3 length equals 15 residues. CDR3 region: CASSFRGGAADTQYF. The DNA of the CDR3 is TGCGCCAGCAGCTTTAGGGGGGGCGCAGCAGATACGCAGTATTTT.

The gene calls are TRBV2 and TRBJ2-2, with TRBD1 matching over 9 bases. V gave up 3 bases and J gave up 5 bases; unmatched junction bases: 10. Germline-derived CDR1 and CDR2 are SNHLY and FYNNEI. The CDR3 is 17 amino acids. CDR3 nucleotides: TGTGCCAGCAGTGAGGCACCCGGGACAGGGAGAACCGGGGAGCTGTTTTTT. The encoded protein is CASSEAPGTGRTGELFF.

The chain joins TRBV13 to TRBJ2-2, with D possibly being TRBD2 (6 bases). Germline V lookup: CDR1 PRHDT, CDR2 FYEKMQ (reference sequence). The CDR3 contains 16 residues. Trimming removed 3 bases at V and 4 bases at J, with 15 bases between. This CDR3 is CASSFLVQGGTGELFF. CDR3 nucleotides: TGTGCCAGCAGCTTCCTAGTGCAGGGAGGCACCGGGGAGCTGTTTTTT.

Only a few counts were recorded for this clone. J is TRBJ1-6 and V is TRBV9; 9 positions agree with TRBD1. From germline, CDR1 is SGDLS and CDR2 YYNGEE. This CDR3 is 14 amino acids long. The ends lost 6 bases at V and 8 bases at J; junction bases unmatched: 6. The CDR3 reads CASTKQGADSPLHF. The CDR3, as DNA: TGTGCCAGCACAAAACAGGGGGCTGATTCACCCCTCCACTTT.

J is TRBJ1-1 and V is TRBV19, with D possibly TRBD1 on 5 matching bases. CDR3 length: 13 residues. The germline V gene encodes CDR1 LNHDA and CDR2 SQIVND (reference sequence). V lost 8 bases, J lost 5 bases, and 15 bases lay in between. The CDR3: CASLGARITEAFF. DNA of the CDR3: TGTGCCAGTTTAGGGGCGCGTATTACTGAAGCTTTCTTT.

The J gene is TRBJ1-4, the V gene TRBV9; 9 nucleotides align to TRBD1. The CDR3 covers 16 residues. The trim removed 3 bases at V and 4 bases at J, leaving 7 bases unmatched. Germline loops: CDR1 SGDLS, CDR2 YYNGEE. CDR3 residues: CASSAGDRAFNEKLFF. DNA for the CDR3: TGTGCCAGCAGCGCTGGGGACAGGGCTTTTAATGAAAAACTGTTTTTT.

With regard to this clone: This CDR3 is also generated by other DNA sequences in the sample. The chain links TRBV7-9 to TRBJ2-5; D ambiguous. The V gene's germline CDR1 is SEHNR and CDR2 FQNEAQ (reference sequence). V shed 3 bases and J shed 3 bases, with 5 bases lying between them. CDR3 length: 12 residues. This CDR3 is CASSFSEETQYF. In DNA form, the CDR3 reads TGTGCCAGCAGCTTTTCAGAAGAGACCCAGTACTTC. The full variable domain, completed using reference TRBV7-9 and TRBJ2-5, is DTGVSQNPRHKITKRGQNVTFRCDPISEHNRLYWYRQTLGQGPEFLTYFQNEAQLEKSRLLSDRFSAERPKGSFSTLEIQRTEQGDSAMYLCASSFSEETQYFGPGTRLLVL.

The J gene is TRBJ1-1, the V gene TRBV18, with D possibly matching TRBD1 (5 bases). This CDR3 has 15 residues. V was trimmed by 6 bases and J by 1 base, leaving 15 bases between them. CDR1 KGHSH and CDR2 LQKENI come from the germline V gene. The CDR3 coding sequence is TGTGCCAGCTCTACCAGGCAGGGTGAGAACACTGAAGCTTTCTTT. Translated: CASSTRQGENTEAFF.

To note about this clone: One junction end does not reproduce the germline sequence, and a read error may be involved. The genes are TRBV6-6 and TRBJ2-1, with D maybe TRBD2 (5 bases). The germline V gene has CDR1 MNHNY and CDR2 SVGAGI (reference sequence). The CDR3 has 11 amino acids. The chain's CDR3 is CASREGPRAIF. In DNA, the CDR3 is TGTGCCAGCAGAGAGGGCCCTCGAGCAATCTTC.

The table lists this clone with a few counts. V usage is TRBV28 and J usage is TRBJ2-3, with TRBD2 matching 7 bases. Germline CDR1 and CDR2: MDHEN and SYDVKM. The trim removed 3 bases at V and 5 bases at J, leaving 5 bases unmatched. The CDR3 runs to 14 residues. Written as DNA, the CDR3 is TGTGCCAGCAGTTTGAGCGGGGCGGGAGATACGCAGTATTTT. Translation gives CASSLSGAGDTQYF.

The V call is TRBV24-1, the J call TRBJ1-2; D is ambiguous. Germline values: CDR1 KGHDR, CDR2 SFDVKD. This CDR3 is built from 13 residues. The V end lost 8 bases, the J end lost 6 bases, and 15 bases lay between the germline ends. This chain's CDR3 is CATKPPGEDGYTF. The DNA for the CDR3 is TGTGCCACCAAGCCCCCCGGGGAAGATGGCTACACCTTC.

Written as DNA, the CDR3 is TGCAGCGTATCCGCGAACTACGAGCAGTACTTC. Translating gives CSVSANYEQYF. The chain couples TRBV29-1 to TRBJ2-7; no firm D call. There are 11 residues in the CDR3. CDR1 is SQVTM, CDR2 ANQGSEA, per germline. V was pared by 6 bases and J by 3 bases, with 9 bases between.

This clone was counted between two and nine times. The gene calls are TRBV7-9 and TRBJ1-4, with 7 bases lining up with TRBD1. The trim removed 4 bases at V and 5 bases at J, leaving 4 bases unmatched. Germline V gene data show CDR1 as SEHNR and CDR2 as FQNEAQ (reference sequence). The CDR3 has 14 amino acids. The CDR3 region is CASSSDRSNEKLFF. DNA of the CDR3: TGTGCCAGCAGCTCGGACAGGTCAAATGAAAAACTGTTTTTT.

Regarding this clone: An end of the junction differs from the germline gene, which may be a read error. This rearrangement joins TRBV7-9 to TRBJ1-2, with unresolved D. CDR3 length: 13 residues. Germline V CDR1 and CDR2: SEHNR, FQNEAQ (reference sequence). CDR3 bases: TGTGCCAGCAGTTTAGCGGAGGCCTATGGCTACACCTTC. Translation: CASSLAEAYGYTF.

Only a few counts were recorded for this clone. The gene calls are TRBV5-1 and TRBJ2-2; 10 nucleotides align to TRBD2. The CDR3 runs 16 residues. The V segment lost 3 bases and the J segment 2 bases; nucleotides outside the gene matches: 4. CDR1 and CDR2 (germline): SGHRS, YFSETQ. In nucleotides, the CDR3 is TGCGCCAGCAGCTCCTTAGCGGGAGGTAACACCGGGGAGCTGTTTTTT. Amino acid sequence: CASSSLAGGNTGELFF. Supplemented by reference TRBV5-1 and TRBJ2-2, the full variable domain reads KAGVTQTPRYLIKTRGQQVTLSCSPISGHRSVSWYQQTPGQGLQFLFEYFSETQRNKGNFPGRFSGRQFSNSRSEMNVSTLELGDSALYLCASSSLAGGNTGELFFGEGSRLTVL.

The rearrangement uses TRBV2 and TRBJ1-5, with D perhaps matching TRBD1 (5 bases). This CDR3 is 15 amino acids long. With 1 base removed from V and 6 bases from J, the gap between germline ends came to 13 bases. Germline V lookup: CDR1 SNHLY, CDR2 FYNNEI. The DNA of the CDR3 is TGTGCCAGCAGTGAAGATAATGCCGGGGGTCAGCCCCAGCATTTT. Protein: CASSEDNAGGQPQHF.

The CDR3 DNA reads as TGTGCCAGCAGCGCGGAGGGGATTGGAAACACCATATATTTT. Translating it yields CASSAEGIGNTIYF. The rearrangement links TRBV9 to TRBJ1-3, with a tentative D call TRBD1 (5 bases). Germline CDR1 is SGDLS and CDR2 is YYNGEE. CDR3 length: 14 residues. Trimming left V 3 bases short and J 3 bases short, with 10 bases between.